This T cell receptor beta chain was documented in a study of identical twins. There are a few counts of this clonotype. The antigen remains unidentified. General study points: Among beta out-of-frame sequences, excess sharing between twins appeared weaker. Insertions ran lower in abundant cord blood beta clonotypes, though not in memory repertoires.

Each cDNA held unique molecular identifiers, and template switching gave it a universal primer site. TCRdb analysed the 5' RACE reads with MiXCR anew, one entry per CDR3 protein. The sample carries about 470,000 distinct CDR3 sequences, 24% recorded once. CDR1 and CDR2 from the germline V gene are SGHTA and FQGNSA. Germline trimming cut 8 bases from V and 2 bases from J; bases unmatched to any gene: 8. This CDR3 region has 15 residues. The sample also formed part of further work on T cells expressing NK-cell markers. That source reports: Researchers report these clonotypes also headed the CD3+CD56-NKG2C+ fraction in a handful of donors.

The rearrangement links TRBV7-2 to TRBJ2-3; the match to TRBD1 covers 9 bases. The TCR comes from a woman under 30 in good health. Material: CD4+ T cells sorted from blood. The CDR3 coding sequence is TGTGCCAGCGCGGACAGGGGCGTTTTCACAGATACGCAGTATTTT. Translation: CASADRGVFTDTQYF.